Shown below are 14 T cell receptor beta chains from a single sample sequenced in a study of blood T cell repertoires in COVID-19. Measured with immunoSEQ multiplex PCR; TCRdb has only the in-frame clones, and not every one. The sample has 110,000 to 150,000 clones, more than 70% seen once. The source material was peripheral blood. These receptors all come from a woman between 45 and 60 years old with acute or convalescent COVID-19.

The CDR3 region is CASSEGGQPQHF. The CDR3 DNA sequence: TGTGCCAGCAGCGAAGGGGGACAGCCCCAGCATTTT. V gene TRBV28 combines with J gene TRBJ1-5; possibly TRBD1 for D (6 bases). The ends were cut back, 6 bases at V and 7 bases at J, with 10 bases in the middle. The CDR3 has 12 residues. CDR1 and CDR2 (germline): MDHEN, SYDVKM.

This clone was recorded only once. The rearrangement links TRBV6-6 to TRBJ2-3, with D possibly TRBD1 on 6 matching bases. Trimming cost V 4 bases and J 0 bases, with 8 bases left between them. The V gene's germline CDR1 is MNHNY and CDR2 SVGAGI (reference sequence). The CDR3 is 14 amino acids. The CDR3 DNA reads TGTGCCAGCAGTTGGGGGCCTAGCACAGATACGCAGTATTTT. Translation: CASSWGPSTDTQYF.

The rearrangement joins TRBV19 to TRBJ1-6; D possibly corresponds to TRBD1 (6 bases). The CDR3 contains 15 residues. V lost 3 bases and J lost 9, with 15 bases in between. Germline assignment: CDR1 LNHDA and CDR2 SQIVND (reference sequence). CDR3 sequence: CASSMGQGFRSPLHF. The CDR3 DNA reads TGTGCCAGTAGTATGGGCCAGGGGTTCCGTTCACCCCTCCACTTT.

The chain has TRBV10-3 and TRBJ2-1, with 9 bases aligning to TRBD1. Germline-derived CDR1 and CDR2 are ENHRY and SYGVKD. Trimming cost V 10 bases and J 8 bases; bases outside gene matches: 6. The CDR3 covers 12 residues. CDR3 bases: TGTGCCAGCGGACAGGGGAGTGATGAGCAGTTCTTC. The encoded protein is CASGQGSDEQFF.

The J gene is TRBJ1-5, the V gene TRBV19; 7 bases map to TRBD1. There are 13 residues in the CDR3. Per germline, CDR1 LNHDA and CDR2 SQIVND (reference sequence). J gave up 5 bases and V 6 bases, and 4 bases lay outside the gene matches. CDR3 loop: CASRFQGDQPQHF. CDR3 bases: TGTGCCAGTAGATTTCAGGGGGATCAGCCCCAGCATTTT. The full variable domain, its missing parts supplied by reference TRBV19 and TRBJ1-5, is DGGITQSPKYLFRKEGQNVTLSCEQNLNHDAMYWYRQDPGQGLRLIYYSQIVNDFQKGDIAEGYSVSREKKESFPLTVTSAQKNPTAFYLCASRFQGDQPQHFGDGTRLSIL.

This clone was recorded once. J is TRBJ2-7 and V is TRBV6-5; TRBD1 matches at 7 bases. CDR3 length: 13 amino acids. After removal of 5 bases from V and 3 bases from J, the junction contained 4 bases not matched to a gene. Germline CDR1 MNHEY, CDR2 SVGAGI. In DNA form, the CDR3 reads TGTGCCAGCAGTCCCGGACAGGACTACGAGCAGTACTTC. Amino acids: CASSPGQDYEQYF.

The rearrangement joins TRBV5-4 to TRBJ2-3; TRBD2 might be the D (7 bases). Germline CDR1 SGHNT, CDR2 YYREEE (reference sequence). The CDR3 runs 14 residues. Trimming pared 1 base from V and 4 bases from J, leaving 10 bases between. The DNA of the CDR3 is TGTGCCAGCAGCTTGAGAGGGGGGGCAGATACGCAGTATTTT. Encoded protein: CASSLRGGADTQYF.

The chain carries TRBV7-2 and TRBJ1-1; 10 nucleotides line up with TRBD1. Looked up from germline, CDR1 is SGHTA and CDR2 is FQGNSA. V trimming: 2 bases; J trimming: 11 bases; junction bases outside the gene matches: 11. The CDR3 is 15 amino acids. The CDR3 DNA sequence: TGTGCCAGCAGCTTACTTTTCACCGGGACAGGGGAGGCTTTCTTT. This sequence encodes CASSLLFTGTGEAFF.

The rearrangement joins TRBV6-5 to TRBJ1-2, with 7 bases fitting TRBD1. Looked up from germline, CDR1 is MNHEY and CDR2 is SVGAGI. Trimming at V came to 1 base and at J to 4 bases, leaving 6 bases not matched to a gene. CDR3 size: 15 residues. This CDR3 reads CASSYFGTAPYGYTF. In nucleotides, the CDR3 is TGTGCCAGCAGTTACTTCGGGACAGCCCCCTATGGCTACACCTTC.

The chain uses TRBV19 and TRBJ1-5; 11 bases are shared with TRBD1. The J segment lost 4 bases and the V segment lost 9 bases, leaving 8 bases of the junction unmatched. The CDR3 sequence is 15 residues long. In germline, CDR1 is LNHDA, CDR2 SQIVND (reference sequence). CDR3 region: CARRDRGAPNQPQHF. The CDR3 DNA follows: TGTGCCAGGAGGGACAGGGGGGCTCCTAATCAGCCCCAGCATTTT.

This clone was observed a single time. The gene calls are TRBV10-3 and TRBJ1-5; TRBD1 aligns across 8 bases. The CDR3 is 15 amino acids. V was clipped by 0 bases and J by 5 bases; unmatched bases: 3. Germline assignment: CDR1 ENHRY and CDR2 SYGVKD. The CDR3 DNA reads TGTGCCATCAGTGAGTCGACAGGGGAGGATCAGCCCCAGCATTTT. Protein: CAISESTGEDQPQHF.

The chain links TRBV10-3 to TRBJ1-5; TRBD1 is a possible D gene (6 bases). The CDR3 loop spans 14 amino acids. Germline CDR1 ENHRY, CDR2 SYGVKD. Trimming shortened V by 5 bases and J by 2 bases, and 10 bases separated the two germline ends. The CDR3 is CAISLSGGNQPQHF. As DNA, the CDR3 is TGTGCCATCAGTCTTTCAGGGGGCAATCAGCCCCAGCATTTT.

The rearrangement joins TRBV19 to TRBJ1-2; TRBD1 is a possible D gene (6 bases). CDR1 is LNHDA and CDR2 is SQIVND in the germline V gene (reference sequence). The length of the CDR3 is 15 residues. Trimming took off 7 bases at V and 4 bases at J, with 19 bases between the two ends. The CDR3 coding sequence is TGTGCCAGTAACAGGGATCTTCGGTTAAGCTATGGCTACACCTTC. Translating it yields CASNRDLRLSYGYTF.

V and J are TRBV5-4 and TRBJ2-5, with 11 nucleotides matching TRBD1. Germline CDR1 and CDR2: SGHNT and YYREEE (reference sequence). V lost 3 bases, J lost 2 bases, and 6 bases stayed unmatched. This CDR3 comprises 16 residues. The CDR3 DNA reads TGTGCCAGCAGCTGGGGGACAGGGGGTATTCAAGAGACCCAGTACTTC. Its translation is CASSWGTGGIQETQYF.